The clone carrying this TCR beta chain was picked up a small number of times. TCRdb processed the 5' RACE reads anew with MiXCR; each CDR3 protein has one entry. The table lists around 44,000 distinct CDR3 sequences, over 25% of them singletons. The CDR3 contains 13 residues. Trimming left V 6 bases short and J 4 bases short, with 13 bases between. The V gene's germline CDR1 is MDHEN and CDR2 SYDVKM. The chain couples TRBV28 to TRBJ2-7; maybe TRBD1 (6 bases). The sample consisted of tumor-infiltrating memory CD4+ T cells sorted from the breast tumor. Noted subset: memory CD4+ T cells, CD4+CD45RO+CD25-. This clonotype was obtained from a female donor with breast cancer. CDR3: CASRQRTVYEQYF. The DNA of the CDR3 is TGTGCCAGCAGACAGAGGACAGTTTACGAGCAGTACTTC.